This T cell receptor beta chain was documented in a study of T cell responses to AZD1222 COVID-19 vaccine. The study's findings and limits: Spike-specific TCR breadth and depth both grew after two AZD1222 doses. Scientists sampled the repertoires only once the peak T cell response had passed. Among the donors, most were white British and more were female, and clonal diversity was possibly underestimated.

In this sample, this clone turned up a few times. Its target is not known. This CDR3 comprises 12 residues. V was pared by 2 bases and J by 12 bases, with 11 bases between. TCRdb keeps only in-frame clones here, not all; method: immunoSEQ multiplex PCR. Of some 150,000 clones listed, 85% to 95% were seen once; the top ten hold approximately 2.7%. This receptor was identified in an adult in good health. This chain links TRBV12-3 or TRBV12-4 with TRBJ2-1, with TRBD1 as a possible D gene (5 bases). Specimen: peripheral blood, collected on day 0 of MenACWY control vaccination. DNA of the CDR3: TGTGCCAGCAGTTTAAACAGGTTCATGCAGTTCTTC. Protein sequence: CASSLNRFMQFF.